The rows below give T cell receptor beta chains drawn from one sample of a study of beta chain features in type 1 diabetes. The assay was immunoSEQ multiplex PCR, and TCRdb's table has in-frame clones only and misses some. The data show roughly 400,000 clones, roughly 14% seen once. Sequenced sample: naive CD4+ T cells from blood. The source of these receptors is a man aged 25-45 years in good health. The CDR3 runs from the conserved cysteine through the conserved F or W. D genes are given only for firm matches. Rows may omit the clone size; those that give it use once, few, many or a size class.

cdr3_aa cdr3_nt j_call v_call clone_size d_call
CASSQSHGTEETQYF TGCGCCAGCAGCCAAAGCCATGGGACAGAAGAGACCCAGTACTTC TRBJ2-5 TRBV4-3 few TRBD1
CASSPIGQGEIRLPKTQYF TGTGCCAGCAGCCCAATAGGACAGGGGGAAATACGTTTACCGAAGACCCAGTACTTC TRBJ2-5 TRBV7-9 - TRBD1
CASSPTGFNSPLHF TGTGCCAGCAGCCCGACAGGTTTTAATTCACCCCTCCACTTT TRBJ1-6 TRBV7-9 few -
CASGLRVPATQYF TGTGCCAGCGGTCTACGCGTCCCTGCCACGCAGTATTTT TRBJ2-3 TRBV11-2 - -
CASSVVSSAYNEQFF TGTGCCAGCAGCGTAGTTTCTAGCGCATACAATGAGCAGTTCTTC TRBJ2-1 TRBV9 few -
CASSQDVGVMGQYF TGCGCCAGCAGCCAAGATGTGGGGGTAATGGGGCAGTACTTC TRBJ2-7 TRBV4-3 - -
CATAGSERETQYF TGTGCCACCGCAGGGTCGGAACGCGAGACCCAGTACTTC TRBJ2-5 TRBV28 few -
CASSFRTSGYNEQFF TGTGCTAGCAGCTTCCGGACTAGCGGCTACAATGAGCAGTTCTTC TRBJ2-1 TRBV7-7 few TRBD2
CASSQSEGPHTETQYF TGCGCCAGCAGCCAATCTGAGGGGCCCCATACAGAGACCCAGTACTTC TRBJ2-5 TRBV4-3 few -
CASSVSPGKSGANVLTF TGTGCCAGCAGCGTAAGCCCAGGGAAATCTGGGGCCAACGTCCTGACTTTC TRBJ2-6 TRBV9 few -
CASSVVAENTGELFF TGTGCCAGCAGCGTAGTGGCAGAGAACACCGGGGAGCTGTTTTTT TRBJ2-2 TRBV9 few -